These T cell receptor beta chains were read from a single sample in a study of cytomegalovirus exposure and HLA in healthy donors. Method: immunoSEQ multiplex PCR; TCRdb's copy keeps in-frame clones and lacks some. The sample records about 72,000 clones, roughly 82% being singletons. Material for sequencing was PBMCs. All receptors come from a man aged 18-30 years in good health and CMV-seronegative. Each CDR3 is given without its conserved first and last residue.

v_gene | CDR3aa
TRBV2 | ASGRTSGTDTQY
TRBV2 | ASSEPDRGYSNQPQH
TRBV5-8 | ASSLGIGVEDPGSVNEQF
TRBV27 | ASSFRGGDETEAF
TRBV7-2 | ASSLTDSFGTVNEKLF
TRBV29-1 | SVDGKGGNEQY
TRBV5-1 | ASSLVGGNTGELF
TRBV6-5 | ASSQSGSSYNEQF
TRBV6-1 | ASSAPGTVYGYT
TRBV6-4 | ASSDSGPTDTQY
TRBV5-1 | ASSTTSGSLNNEQF
TRBV5-1 | ASSGPREGTEAF
TRBV27 | ASSKSGLLETQY
TRBV28 | ASRQSGNTIY
TRBV14 | ASSRTLKAF
TRBV14 | ASSQVNSPLH